This T cell receptor (beta chain) was retrieved from a study of STAT3 mutations in large granular lymphocyte leukemia. Study-wide background: Over half of T-LGLL patients had one or more immunosuppressive regimens. General study results and limits: Clonal expansion was inferred from samples taken at other timepoints. After therapy, about 35% of the 18 patients switched clonotypes, all new clones STAT3 wild type. At least one immunodominant TCR beta clonotype appeared in every T-cell large granular lymphocyte leukemia patient. Some patients had dominant TCR clones larger than their STAT3 mutant burden.

Note on this clone: Its antigen is currently unknown. One junction end does not reproduce the germline sequence, and a read error may be involved.

The CDR3 has 15 amino acids. Germline V lookup: CDR1 SSHAT, CDR2 FNYEAQ (reference sequence). Only in-frame clones appear in the TCRdb table, and some are missing; sequencing was by immunoSEQ multiplex PCR. Among tens of thousands of clones, around 87% were seen once, and the ten largest hold about 13%. This sequence joins TRBV7-7 and TRBJ2-5; no definite D call. The TCR comes from a man in his sixties with T-cell large granular lymphocyte leukemia. Some clones in this sample may be carry-over from other donors' samples. Input material: peripheral blood mononuclear cells. CDR3 sequence: CASSLAARTQETQYF. The CDR3 coding sequence is TGTGCTAGCAGCTTAGCTGCGCGGACCCAAGAGACCCAGTACTTC.